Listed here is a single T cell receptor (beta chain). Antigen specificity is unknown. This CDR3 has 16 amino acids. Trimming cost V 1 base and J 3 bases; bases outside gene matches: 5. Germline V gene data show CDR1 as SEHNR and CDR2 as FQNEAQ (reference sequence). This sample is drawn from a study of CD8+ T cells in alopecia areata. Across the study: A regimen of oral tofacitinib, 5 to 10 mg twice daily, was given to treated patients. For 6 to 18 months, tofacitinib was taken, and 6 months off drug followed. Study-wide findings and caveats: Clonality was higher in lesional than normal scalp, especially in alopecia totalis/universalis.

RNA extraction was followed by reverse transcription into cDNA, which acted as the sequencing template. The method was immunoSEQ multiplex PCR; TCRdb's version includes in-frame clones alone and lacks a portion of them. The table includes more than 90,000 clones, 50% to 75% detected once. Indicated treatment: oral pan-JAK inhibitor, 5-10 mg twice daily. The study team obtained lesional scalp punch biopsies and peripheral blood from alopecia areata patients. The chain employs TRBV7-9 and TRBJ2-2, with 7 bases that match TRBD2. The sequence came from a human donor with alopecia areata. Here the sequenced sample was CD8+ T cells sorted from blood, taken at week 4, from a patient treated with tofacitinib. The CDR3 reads CASSLGAGLDTGELFF. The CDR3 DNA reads TGTGCCAGCAGCTTAGGAGCGGGGCTCGACACCGGGGAGCTGTTTTTT.